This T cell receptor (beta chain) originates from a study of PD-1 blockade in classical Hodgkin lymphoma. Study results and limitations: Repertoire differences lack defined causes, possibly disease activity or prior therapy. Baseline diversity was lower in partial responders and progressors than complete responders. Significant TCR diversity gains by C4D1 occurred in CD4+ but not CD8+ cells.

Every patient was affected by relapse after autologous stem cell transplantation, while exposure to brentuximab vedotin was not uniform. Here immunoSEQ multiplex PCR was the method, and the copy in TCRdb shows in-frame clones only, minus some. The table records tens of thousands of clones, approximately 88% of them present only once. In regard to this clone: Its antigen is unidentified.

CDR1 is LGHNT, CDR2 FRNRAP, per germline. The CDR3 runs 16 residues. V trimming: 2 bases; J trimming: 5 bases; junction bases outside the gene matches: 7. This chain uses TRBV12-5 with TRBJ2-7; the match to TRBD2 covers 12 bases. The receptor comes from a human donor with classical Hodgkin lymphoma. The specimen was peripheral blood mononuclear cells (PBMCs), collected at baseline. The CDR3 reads CASGLPRASGRDEQYF. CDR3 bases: TGTGCTAGTGGTTTGCCACGGGCTAGCGGGAGGGACGAGCAGTACTTC.